These T cell receptor beta chains were read from a single sample in a study of cytomegalovirus exposure and HLA in healthy donors. Repertoires were generated with immunoSEQ multiplex PCR, while TCRdb's copy carries only in-frame clones and drops some. This sample has 150,000 to 200,000 clones, with over 75% found just once. The sequencing sample was made of PBMCs. The source of these receptors is a young woman in good health and CMV-seronegative. CDR3s include the opening cysteine and the closing phenylalanine or tryptophan. A D gene is named only where the DNA matches it firmly. Size is omitted from some rows. Given values are once, few, many or a class for expanded clones.

V: TRBV5-1
size: -
J: TRBJ2-7
D: TRBD1
DNA: TGCGCCAGCAGCACAGGGGGAACCATTACCTACGAGCAGTACTTC
CDR3: CASSTGGTITYEQYF

V: TRBV6-1
size: -
J: TRBJ2-3
D: TRBD2
DNA: TGTGCCAGCAGTGCTTTAGCGGGAGGGCGAGATACGCAGTATTTT
CDR3: CASSALAGGRDTQYF

V: TRBV18
size: -
J: TRBJ1-1
D: -
DNA: TGTGCCAGCTCACCCCAGACACAGAACACTGAAGCTTTCTTT
CDR3: CASSPQTQNTEAFF

V: TRBV13
size: -
J: TRBJ1-2
D: -
DNA: TGTGCCAGCAGCCAAGACAGGAACTATGGCTACACCTTC
CDR3: CASSQDRNYGYTF

V: TRBV6-1
size: -
J: TRBJ2-7
D: TRBD2
DNA: TGTGCCAGCAGTGAAACCGGGGGGTCCTCCTACGAGCAGTACTTC
CDR3: CASSETGGSSYEQYF

V: TRBV11-2
size: few
J: TRBJ2-5
D: -
DNA: TGTGCCAGCAGCTCCGTCAGGGGACGGGAGACCCAGTACTTC
CDR3: CASSSVRGRETQYF

V: TRBV5-4
size: -
J: TRBJ1-2
D: -
DNA: TGTGCCAGCAGCTTGGTGCCGAGGGACTATGGCTACACCTTC
CDR3: CASSLVPRDYGYTF

V: TRBV13
size: once
J: TRBJ1-5
D: -
DNA: TGTGCCAGCAGCTTAGGAGGGGGACTATATAGCAATCAGCCCCAGCATTTT
CDR3: CASSLGGGLYSNQPQHF

V: TRBV5-4
size: few
J: TRBJ2-3
D: TRBD2
DNA: TGTGCCAGCAGCGGGCAGGGACTAGGGGGACATTTT
CDR3: CASSGQGLGGHF

V: TRBV1
size: few
J: TRBJ2-2
D: -
DNA: TGCACCAGCACCACCCGAACAGGGGACAACACCGGGGAGCTGTTTTTT
CDR3: CTSTTRTGDNTGELFF

V: TRBV7-9
size: -
J: TRBJ2-7
D: -
DNA: TGTTCCAGCAGCAGAGAGGGGGACGAGCAGTACTTC
CDR3: CSSSREGDEQYF

V: TRBV5-5
size: -
J: TRBJ1-5
D: -
DNA: TGTGCCAGCAGCTTGTTTCCGGCGGATAATCAGCCCCAGCATTTT
CDR3: CASSLFPADNQPQHF

V: TRBV7-3
size: -
J: TRBJ1-1
D: TRBD1
DNA: TGTGCCAGCAGCTCCCAGACAGGGGATACTGAAGCTTTCTTT
CDR3: CASSSQTGDTEAFF

V: TRBV2
size: few
J: TRBJ1-1
D: -
DNA: TGTGCCAGCAGTGCACAAAAGAACACTGAAGCTTTCTTT
CDR3: CASSAQKNTEAFF

V: TRBV4-2
size: -
J: TRBJ2-1
D: TRBD2
DNA: TGTGCCAGCAGCCAAGTAGGGGCACTAGCGGGAGGGCTGGATGAGCAGTTCTTC
CDR3: CASSQVGALAGGLDEQFF

V: TRBV5-6
size: -
J: TRBJ1-2
D: -
DNA: TGTGCCAGCAGCTTGGGACAGGCCCCTAACTATGGCTACACCTTC
CDR3: CASSLGQAPNYGYTF

V: TRBV6-1
size: -
J: TRBJ2-6
D: -
DNA: TGTGCCACGCGATCTCCTACCCCTGGGGCCAACGTCCTGACTTTC
CDR3: CATRSPTPGANVLTF

V: TRBV5-1
size: -
J: TRBJ1-1
D: -
DNA: TGCGCCAGCAGCACAATCAGGGAGCGGGGTGAAGCTTTCTTT
CDR3: CASSTIRERGEAFF

V: TRBV6-5
size: -
J: TRBJ1-2
D: TRBD1
DNA: TGTGCCAGCAGCAATACGGGACAGAACTATGGCTACACCTTC
CDR3: CASSNTGQNYGYTF

V: TRBV28
size: -
J: TRBJ2-3
D: TRBD2
DNA: TGTGCCAGCGCGGGAGTACAGGGCACAGATACGCAGTATTTT
CDR3: CASAGVQGTDTQYF

V: TRBV5-1
size: -
J: TRBJ2-1
D: TRBD2
DNA: TGCGCCAGCAGCTTAGCGGGGGGCCAATACAATGAGCAGTTCTTC
CDR3: CASSLAGGQYNEQFF

V: TRBV6-5
size: -
J: TRBJ1-1
D: TRBD1
DNA: TGTGCCAGCAGTTACTCACAGGGGGGGAGCACTGAAGCTTTCTTT
CDR3: CASSYSQGGSTEAFF

V: TRBV6-5
size: -
J: TRBJ1-1
D: TRBD1
DNA: TGTGCCAGCAGACCACGGGACAGGGAGAACACTGAAGCTTTCTTT
CDR3: CASRPRDRENTEAFF

V: TRBV18
size: -
J: TRBJ2-7
D: -
DNA: TGTGCCAGCTCTGAACAGGGCTGGGCCAGGCTCGAGCAGTACTTC
CDR3: CASSEQGWARLEQYF

V: TRBV29-1
size: -
J: TRBJ2-1
D: -
DNA: TGCAGCGTCTCCTTCGTGTTGGAGGATCCCAATGAGCAGTTCTTC
CDR3: CSVSFVLEDPNEQFF

V: TRBV19
size: -
J: TRBJ2-3
D: -
DNA: TGTGCCAGTAGTATCATGAGCATAGATACGCAGTATTTT
CDR3: CASSIMSIDTQYF

V: TRBV4-2
size: -
J: TRBJ1-1
D: TRBD1
DNA: TGTGCCAGCAGCCAAGATCCGGGGACAGAGAACACTGAAGCTTTCTTT
CDR3: CASSQDPGTENTEAFF

V: TRBV4-3
size: few
J: TRBJ2-1
D: TRBD2
DNA: TGCGCCAGCAGCCAAGACCTGAAACTAGCGGGAGAAAGTTCAAAGTTCTTC
CDR3: CASSQDLKLAGESSKFF

V: TRBV27
size: -
J: TRBJ1-2
D: -
DNA: TGTGCCAGCAGGCCGCTAGGGGGGGACTATGGCTACACCTTC
CDR3: CASRPLGGDYGYTF

V: TRBV5-4
size: -
J: TRBJ1-2
D: TRBD1
DNA: TGTGCCAGCAGCCACCCCTACAGGGGCTATGGCTACACCTTC
CDR3: CASSHPYRGYGYTF

V: TRBV7-3
size: -
J: TRBJ1-3
D: -
DNA: TGTGCCAGCAGCTTAGAGGGTCTCTCTGGAAACACCATATATTTT
CDR3: CASSLEGLSGNTIYF

V: TRBV10-3
size: -
J: TRBJ1-1
D: TRBD1
DNA: TGTGCCATCAGTGCAGGGGGGAAGAACACTGAAGCTTTCTTT
CDR3: CAISAGGKNTEAFF

V: TRBV7-9
size: -
J: TRBJ2-3
D: TRBD1
DNA: TGTGCCAGCAGCACGTTGGACAGGGGGCGAATGGATACGCAGTATTTT
CDR3: CASSTLDRGRMDTQYF

V: TRBV11-2
size: -
J: TRBJ2-7
D: -
DNA: TGTGCCAGCAGCGCGATCAACCGGGTCCTCAAGTCCTACGAGCAGTACTTC
CDR3: CASSAINRVLKSYEQYF

V: TRBV27
size: -
J: TRBJ1-2
D: TRBD1
DNA: TGTGCCAGCAGCACTTGGGACAGGGGGCAAGGGGCCAATGGCTACACCTTC
CDR3: CASSTWDRGQGANGYTF

V: TRBV19
size: once
J: TRBJ2-3
D: TRBD2
DNA: TGTGCCAGTAGGACTAGCGGGGGGGCGAATACGCAGTATTTT
CDR3: CASRTSGGANTQYF

V: TRBV7-3
size: few
J: TRBJ2-2
D: TRBD2
DNA: TGTGCCAGCAGCACAGGGACTAGCGGGAAGGGGGAGCTGTTTTTT
CDR3: CASSTGTSGKGELFF

V: TRBV13
size: -
J: TRBJ1-6
D: TRBD1
DNA: TGTGCCAGCAGCCCAGACAGGGGGCCGAGCTCACCCCTCCACTTT
CDR3: CASSPDRGPSSPLHF

V: TRBV5-6
size: -
J: TRBJ1-1
D: -
DNA: TGTGCCAGCAGCTTCGCACAGGGCACTGAAGCTTTCTTT
CDR3: CASSFAQGTEAFF

V: TRBV9
size: few
J: TRBJ1-2
D: TRBD1
DNA: TGTGCCAGCAGCGCCCGACAGGGACATGGCTACACCTTC
CDR3: CASSARQGHGYTF

V: TRBV19
size: -
J: TRBJ1-4
D: TRBD1
DNA: TGTGCCAGTACCGTCGACAGGGGGCGGGCTGAAAAACTGTTTTTT
CDR3: CASTVDRGRAEKLFF

V: TRBV4-2
size: -
J: TRBJ2-2
D: -
DNA: TGTGCCAGCAGCTTACGGACTCTTACCCACCAGGACACCGGGGAGCTGTTTTTT
CDR3: CASSLRTLTHQDTGELFF

V: TRBV2
size: -
J: TRBJ2-3
D: -
DNA: TGTGCCAGCGGTGCTAGCCACCAAGGGGATACGCAGTATTTT
CDR3: CASGASHQGDTQYF

V: TRBV19
size: -
J: TRBJ1-6
D: -
DNA: TGTGCCAGTAGTATAGGCGGACAGAGCTCCTATAATTCACCCCTCCACTTT
CDR3: CASSIGGQSSYNSPLHF

V: TRBV7-9
size: -
J: TRBJ2-7
D: -
DNA: TGTGCCAGCAGCCCCGACGGAGTTCCCGTCTACGAGCAGTACTTC
CDR3: CASSPDGVPVYEQYF

V: TRBV5-1
size: -
J: TRBJ2-7
D: -
DNA: TGCGCCAGCAGCTTTCAGGGTTCTCCCTACGAGCAGTACTTC
CDR3: CASSFQGSPYEQYF

V: TRBV29-1
size: -
J: TRBJ2-7
D: TRBD2
DNA: TGCAGCGCCCTGGGACTAGCGGGAGAGTTGTACGAGCAGTACTTC
CDR3: CSALGLAGELYEQYF

V: TRBV4-2
size: -
J: TRBJ2-5
D: TRBD2
DNA: TGTGCCAGCAGCCAAGATCAAAGGACTAGCGGGAGGTTTTGGGAGACCCAGTACTTC
CDR3: CASSQDQRTSGRFWETQYF

V: TRBV29-1
size: once
J: TRBJ2-1
D: TRBD2
DNA: TGCAGCGTCCCCCAGCCCAGCGGGACTTACAATGAGCAGTTCTTC
CDR3: CSVPQPSGTYNEQFF

V: TRBV30
size: -
J: TRBJ2-7
D: -
DNA: TGTGCCTGGAGTGTAGTTTCCAGGGGCGGCTACGAGCAGTACTTC
CDR3: CAWSVVSRGGYEQYF